Shown below are 29 T cell receptor beta chains from a single sample sequenced in a study of blood T cell repertoires in COVID-19. Measured with immunoSEQ multiplex PCR; TCRdb has only the in-frame clones, and not every one. The sample holds 350,000 to 400,000 clones, just over 90% seen once. The sequenced sample was PBMCs or T cells enriched from blood (not recorded which). The receptor set was obtained from a woman between 40 and 55 years old who had been exposed to COVID-19.

J is TRBJ1-3 and V is TRBV3-1 (or the pseudogene TRBV3-2), with 8 bases fitting TRBD1. Germline loops: CDR1 LGHDT, CDR2 YNNKEL (reference sequence). This CDR3 has 17 amino acids. Trimming cost V 2 bases and J 0 bases; bases outside gene matches: 6. CDR3 sequence (DNA): TGTGCCAGCAGCCAAACCTGGACAGGGATCTCTGGAAACACCATATATTTT. This codes for CASSQTWTGISGNTIYF.

V is TRBV7-9 and J is TRBJ2-7, with TRBD2 matching over 8 bases. The CDR3 has 13 amino acids. Per the germline V gene, CDR1 is SEHNR and CDR2 is FQNEAQ (reference sequence). J lost 0 bases, V lost 7 bases, and 2 bases had no gene match. The CDR3 region has the DNA TGTGCCAGCATGAGCGGGGGCTCCTACGAGCAGTACTTC. The encoded protein is CASMSGGSYEQYF.

This chain uses TRBV7-9 with TRBJ2-1; 7 bases line up with TRBD2. CDR1 and CDR2 from the germline V gene are SEHNR and FQNEAQ (reference sequence). This CDR3 is built from 14 residues. The V and J ends lost 1 base and 12 bases, in that order; junction bases with no gene match: 9. DNA of the CDR3: TGTGCCAGCAGCTTAGGGGGGGAGAGCGGGGCGCAGTTCTTC. It specifies CASSLGGESGAQFF.

This sequence joins TRBV18 and TRBJ1-1; D perhaps matches TRBD1 (5 bases). The V gene's germline CDR1 is KGHSH and CDR2 LQKENI. There are 13 residues in the CDR3. With 6 bases removed from V and 1 base from J, the gap between germline ends came to 9 bases. In nucleotides, the CDR3 is TGTGCCAGCTCGCGGGGGGGGAACACTGAAGCTTTCTTT. It specifies CASSRGGNTEAFF.

The chain joins TRBV15 to TRBJ1-2; 8 nucleotides line up with TRBD1. After removal of 4 bases from V and 4 bases from J, the junction contained 5 bases not matched to a gene. The CDR3 runs 14 residues. CDR1 is LNHNV and CDR2 is YYDKDF in the germline V gene (reference sequence). CDR3 in DNA: TGTGCCACCAGCACGTCAGGGGGCGGCTATGGCTACACCTTC. This gives the protein CATSTSGGGYGYTF. Drawing the rest from reference TRBV15 and TRBJ1-2, the complete variable domain is DAMVIQNPRYQVTQFGKPVTLSCSQTLNHNVMYWYQQKSSQAPKLLFHYYDKDFNNEADTPDNFQSRRPNTSFCFLDIRSPGLGDTAMYLCATSTSGGGYGYTFGSGTRLTVV.

This chain uses TRBV4-1 with TRBJ2-3, with 8 bases fitting TRBD2. Trimming at V came to 6 bases and at J to 2 bases, leaving 25 bases not matched to a gene. The CDR3 is 21 residues long. CDR1 and CDR2 (germline): MGHRA, YSYEKL. CDR3: CASRQTSGGDSRKAFTDTQYF. CDR3 sequence (DNA): TGCGCCAGCAGACAAACTAGCGGAGGGGATTCTAGAAAGGCATTCACAGATACGCAGTATTTT.

V is TRBV3-1 (or the pseudogene TRBV3-2) and J is TRBJ2-5; 8 bases match TRBD2. The CDR3 has 15 amino acids. Per germline, CDR1 LGHDT and CDR2 YNNKEL (reference sequence). V was pared by 0 bases and J by 2 bases, with 2 bases of the junction left unmatched. The CDR3 is CASSQEGTRQETQYF. The CDR3 DNA reads TGTGCCAGCAGCCAAGAGGGGACTAGACAAGAGACCCAGTACTTC.

The rearrangement joins TRBV7-8 to TRBJ1-2; D may be TRBD1 (6 bases). V lost 5 bases and J lost 4, with 17 bases in between. The CDR3 is made up of 15 amino acids. CDR1 is SGHVS and CDR2 is FQNEAQ in the germline V gene. As DNA, the CDR3 is TGTGCCAGCAGCCTGTCGACAGGCTACGGCTATGGCTACACCTTC. It encodes CASSLSTGYGYGYTF.

This clone was seen only once. The chain is built from TRBV7-9 and TRBJ1-1; D possibly corresponds to TRBD1 (6 bases). Germline V CDR1 and CDR2: SEHNR, FQNEAQ (reference sequence). V gave up 1 base and J gave up 7 bases, with 10 bases separating them. This CDR3 has 13 residues. DNA for the CDR3: TGTGCCAGCAGCTTAGTGCAGGGGCTTGAAGCTTTCTTT. Its translation is CASSLVQGLEAFF.

The rearrangement joins TRBV18 to TRBJ2-7; perhaps TRBD2 as D (5 bases). CDR1 KGHSH and CDR2 LQKENI come from the germline V gene. V was cut by 4 bases and J by 4 bases, with 11 bases left in between. The CDR3 has 13 amino acids. CDR3 sequence reads: CASSLDRGYEQYF. The CDR3 DNA follows: TGTGCCAGCTCACTCGACCGAGGGTACGAGCAGTACTTC.

This clone was seen a few times. The V and J genes are TRBV5-6 and TRBJ2-1; TRBD2 matches at 7 bases. The CDR3 is 15 residues long. Germline values: CDR1 SGHDT, CDR2 YYEEEE. The junction had 4 bases not matched to a gene; V was cut back by 4 bases and J by 0 bases. In DNA, the CDR3 is TGTGCCAGCAGCCCTAGCGGCAGCTCCTACAATGAGCAGTTCTTC. As protein: CASSPSGSSYNEQFF.

The rearrangement links TRBV4-3 to TRBJ1-3; no definite D call. Germline V CDR1 and CDR2: LGHNA, YSLEER. This CDR3 has 14 amino acids. Trimming pared 1 base from V and 3 bases from J, leaving 7 bases between. In DNA form, the CDR3 reads TGCGCCAGCAGCCAAGGGGAGTATGGAAACACCATATATTTT. Translated, it gives CASSQGEYGNTIYF.

This sequence joins TRBV10-1 and TRBJ2-5, with a weak D call TRBD2 (6 bases). Germline V gene lookup returns CDR1 WNHNN and CDR2 SYGVQD (reference sequence). The CDR3 is 16 residues long. V was trimmed by 9 bases and J by 0 bases, leaving 20 bases between them. The DNA of the CDR3 is TGCGCCAGATATCCCGGGACTGATAAAAACCAAGAGACCCAGTACTTC. It yields the protein CARYPGTDKNQETQYF.

This clone was picked up one time. The gene calls are TRBV29-1 and TRBJ2-2; D perhaps matches TRBD2 (6 bases). This CDR3 spans 13 amino acids. Trimming shortened V by 5 bases and J by 3 bases, and 10 bases separated the two germline ends. Germline V gene lookup returns CDR1 SQVTM and CDR2 ANQGSEA. The CDR3 DNA reads TGCAGCGTTTCTCCGGGAGACACCGGGGAGCTGTTTTTT. As protein: CSVSPGDTGELFF.

The rearrangement links TRBV15 to TRBJ2-5; 7 bases map to TRBD2. This CDR3 contains 14 residues. Germline CDR1 is LNHNV and CDR2 is YYDKDF (reference sequence). The trim removed 5 bases at V and 4 bases at J, leaving 7 bases unmatched. CDR3 protein: CATSGRLALETQYF. The CDR3 coding sequence is TGTGCCACCAGCGGGAGACTAGCCCTAGAGACCCAGTACTTC.

The V gene is TRBV4-3, the J gene TRBJ1-2; 9 bases agree with TRBD1. Germline V lookup: CDR1 LGHNA, CDR2 YSLEER. The CDR3 consists of 16 residues. J gave up 5 bases and V 4 bases, and 11 bases lay outside the gene matches. The CDR3 loop is CASSLTAGTGIYGYTF. The DNA for the CDR3 is TGCGCCAGCAGCCTGACCGCCGGGACAGGGATTTATGGCTACACCTTC.

This sequence joins TRBV7-2 and TRBJ2-7, with D hard to call. There are 12 residues in the CDR3. Trimming removed 4 bases at V and 3 bases at J, with 7 bases between. The V gene's germline CDR1 is SGHTA and CDR2 FQGNSA. The CDR3 is CASSYSHYEQYF. For the CDR3, the DNA is TGTGCCAGCAGCTACAGCCACTACGAGCAGTACTTC.

The rearrangement uses TRBV12-5 and TRBJ2-5, with a tentative D call TRBD1 (6 bases). V dropped 0 bases and J dropped 2 bases, with 16 bases sitting between them. This CDR3 region has 17 residues. Germline CDR1 reads LGHNT; CDR2 reads FRNRAP. CDR3 loop: CASGLVMLTGTQETQYF. The CDR3 DNA sequence: TGTGCTAGTGGTTTGGTAATGTTGACAGGCACTCAAGAGACCCAGTACTTC. Drawing the rest from reference TRBV12-5 and TRBJ2-5, the complete variable domain is DARVTQTPRHKVTEMGQEVTMRCQPILGHNTVFWYRQTMMQGLELLAYFRNRAPLDDSGMPKDRFSAEMPDATLATLKIQPSEPRDSAVYFCASGLVMLTGTQETQYFGPGTRLLVL.

V is TRBV5-1 and J is TRBJ2-3; 9 bases line up with TRBD2. Trimming took 1 base from V and 1 from J; bases not matched to a gene: 7. The length of the CDR3 is 17 residues. Germline V CDR1 and CDR2: SGHRS, YFSETQ. This CDR3 is CASSLSPVAGGTDTQYF. CDR3 nucleotide sequence: TGCGCCAGCAGCTTGAGCCCGGTAGCGGGGGGCACAGATACGCAGTATTTT.

This clone was counted a single time. This chain joins TRBV9 and TRBJ2-1; D remains ambiguous. CDR3 length equals 14 residues. Germline values: CDR1 SGDLS, CDR2 YYNGEE. V dropped 3 bases and J dropped 6 bases, with 13 bases sitting between them. The CDR3 nucleotides read TGTGCCAGCAGCGCCCAGGTCCGCCCCAATGAGCAGTTCTTC. It is translated as CASSAQVRPNEQFF.

This clone was seen a single time. The rearrangement uses TRBV18 and TRBJ2-2, with a tentative D call TRBD2 (6 bases). Germline V lookup: CDR1 KGHSH, CDR2 LQKENI. CDR3 size: 14 residues. The V gene lost 1 base and the J gene lost 6 bases, with 9 bases spanning the gap. CDR3 region: CASSPRRDPGELFF. DNA for the CDR3: TGTGCCAGCTCACCACGGCGGGACCCCGGGGAGCTGTTTTTT.

This clone came up once. V gene TRBV19 combines with J gene TRBJ1-1; D is possibly TRBD1 (6 bases). V was trimmed by 4 bases and J by 3 bases, leaving 15 bases between them. Per the germline V gene, CDR1 is LNHDA and CDR2 is SQIVND (reference sequence). The CDR3 extends over 15 amino acids. The CDR3 spells CASSTLVGAYTEAFF. The CDR3 region has the DNA TGTGCCAGTAGTACTCTTGTGGGGGCGTACACTGAAGCTTTCTTT. Looking up the rest from reference TRBV19 and TRBJ1-1 gives the full variable domain: DGGITQSPKYLFRKEGQNVTLSCEQNLNHDAMYWYRQDPGQGLRLIYYSQIVNDFQKGDIAEGYSVSREKKESFPLTVTSAQKNPTAFYLCASSTLVGAYTEAFFGQGTRLTVV.

V gene TRBV12-3 or TRBV12-4 combines with J gene TRBJ1-1; D may be TRBD1 (6 bases). V was pared by 5 bases and J by 2 bases, with 9 bases between. This CDR3 contains 13 residues. CDR3 protein: CASSTGTNTEAFF. CDR3 nucleotide sequence: TGTGCCAGCAGTACCGGGACAAACACTGAAGCTTTCTTT.

The genes are TRBV6-5 and TRBJ1-1, with 9 bases that match TRBD1. The CDR3 sequence is 16 residues long. V dropped 4 bases and J dropped 2; count of bases not matched to a gene: 8. Per germline, CDR1 MNHEY and CDR2 SVGAGI. The CDR3 DNA sequence: TGTGCCAGCAGTTCGACAGGGGGGCGGCTAAACACTGAAGCTTTCTTT. This gives the protein CASSSTGGRLNTEAFF.

The chain links TRBV9 to TRBJ1-5; D call uncertain. The CDR3 is 15 amino acids. The germline gives CDR1 SGDLS, CDR2 YYNGEE. Trimming took off 2 bases at V and 6 bases at J, with 15 bases between the two ends. CDR3: CASSVDGALAQPQHF. The CDR3 region has the DNA TGTGCCAGCAGCGTGGATGGTGCTCTAGCTCAGCCCCAGCATTTT.

This sequence joins TRBV29-1 and TRBJ1-6; 7 nucleotides line up with TRBD1. The CDR3 spans 18 residues. The germline V gene has CDR1 SQVTM and CDR2 ANQGSEA. V shed 2 bases, J shed 7 bases, and the junction held 17 bases outside the gene matches. The CDR3 region has the DNA TGCAGCGTTGAAAGGTTGCCAGGGACCGGACAGGTCAATTCACCCCTCCACTTT. This sequence encodes CSVERLPGTGQVNSPLHF.

This clone was recorded only once. The chain employs TRBV7-2 and TRBJ2-2, with 9 bases identical to TRBD2. Germline-derived CDR1 and CDR2 are SGHTA and FQGNSA. The trim removed 5 bases at V and 5 bases at J, leaving 3 bases unmatched. This CDR3 contains 14 residues. The CDR3 is CASSATSGTGELFF. The CDR3 nucleotides are TGTGCCAGCAGCGCTACTAGCGGGACCGGGGAGCTGTTTTTT.

The chain couples TRBV19 to TRBJ2-7; D possibly corresponds to TRBD2 (7 bases). Germline-derived CDR1 and CDR2 are LNHDA and SQIVND (reference sequence). V gave up 6 bases and J gave up 6 bases, with 21 bases separating them. CDR3 size: 15 residues. The CDR3 coding sequence is TGTGCCAGTAGCAGCAACATAGGGGGGGGAAGCGAGCAGTACTTC. Amino acids: CASSSNIGGGSEQYF.

V and J are TRBV7-9 and TRBJ1-6; perhaps TRBD1 as D (5 bases). Germline assignment: CDR1 SEHNR and CDR2 FQNEAQ (reference sequence). This CDR3 region has 12 residues. V lost 5 bases, J lost 14 bases, and 13 bases lay in between. The CDR3 reads CASSLTETALHF. The CDR3 coding sequence is TGTGCCAGCAGCCTGACAGAGACCGCCCTCCACTTT.